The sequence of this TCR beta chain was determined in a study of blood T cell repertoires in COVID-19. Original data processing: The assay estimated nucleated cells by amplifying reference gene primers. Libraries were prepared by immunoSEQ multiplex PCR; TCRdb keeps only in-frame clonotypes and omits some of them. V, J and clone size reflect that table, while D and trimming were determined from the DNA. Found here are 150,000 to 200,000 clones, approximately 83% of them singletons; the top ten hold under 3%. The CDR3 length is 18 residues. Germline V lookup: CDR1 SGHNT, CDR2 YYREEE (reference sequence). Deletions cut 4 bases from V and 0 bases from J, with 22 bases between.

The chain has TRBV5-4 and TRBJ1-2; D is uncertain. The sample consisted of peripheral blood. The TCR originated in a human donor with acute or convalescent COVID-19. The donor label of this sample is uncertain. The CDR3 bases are TGTGCCAGCAGCCCGCCCATGGTCGGACTCCGAACTAACTATGGCTACACCTTC. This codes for CASSPPMVGLRTNYGYTF. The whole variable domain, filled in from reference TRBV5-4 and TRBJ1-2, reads ETGVTQSPTHLIKTRGQQVTLRCSSQSGHNTVSWYQQALGQGPQFIFQYYREEENGRGNFPPRFSGLQFPNYSSELNVNALELDDSALYLCASSPPMVGLRTNYGYTFGSGTRLTVV.